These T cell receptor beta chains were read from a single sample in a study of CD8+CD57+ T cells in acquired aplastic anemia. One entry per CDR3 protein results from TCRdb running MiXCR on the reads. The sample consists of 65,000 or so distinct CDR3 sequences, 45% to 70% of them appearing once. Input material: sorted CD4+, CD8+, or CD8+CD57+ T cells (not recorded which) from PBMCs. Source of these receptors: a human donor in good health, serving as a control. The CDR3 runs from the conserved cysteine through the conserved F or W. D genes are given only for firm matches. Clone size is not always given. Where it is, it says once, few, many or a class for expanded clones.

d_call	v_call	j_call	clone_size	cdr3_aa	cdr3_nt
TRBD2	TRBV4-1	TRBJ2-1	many	CASSQGPGLAGDNEQFF	TGCGCCAGCAGCCAAGGACCGGGACTAGCGGGAGACAATGAGCAGTTCTTC
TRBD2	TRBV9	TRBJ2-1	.	CASSVWIGPASGRIEQFF	TGTGCCAGCAGCGTATGGATTGGTCCGGCTAGCGGGAGGATTGAGCAGTTCTTC
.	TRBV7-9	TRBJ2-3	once	CASSSDTQYF	TGTGCCAGCAGCTCAGATACGCAGTATTTT
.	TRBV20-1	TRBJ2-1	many	CSAKRGYNEQFF	TGCAGTGCTAAGAGAGGCTACAATGAGCAGTTCTTC
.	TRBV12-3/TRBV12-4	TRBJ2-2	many	CASSFRTLSGELFF	TGTGCCAGCAGTTTTCGGACCCTAAGCGGGGAGCTGTTTTTT
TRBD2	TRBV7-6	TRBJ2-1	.	CASSRGASGGNNEQFF	TGTGCCAGCAGCCGGGGGGCTAGCGGGGGGAACAATGAGCAGTTCTTC
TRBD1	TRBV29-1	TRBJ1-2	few	CSVGEGQSYGYTF	TGCAGCGTTGGGGAGGGACAGAGCTATGGCTACACCTTC
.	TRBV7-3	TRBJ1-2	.	CASSLTGGTDYGYTF	TGTGCCAGCAGCTTAACAGGGGGGACCGACTATGGCTACACCTTC
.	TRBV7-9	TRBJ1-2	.	CASSLGGKYGYTF	TGTGCCAGCAGCTTAGGCGGAAAATATGGCTACACCTTC
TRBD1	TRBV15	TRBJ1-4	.	CATSGWTGENEKLFF	TGTGCCACCAGCGGTTGGACAGGAGAAAATGAAAAACTGTTTTTT
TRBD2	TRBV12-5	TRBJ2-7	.	CASTKMGGYEQYF	TGTGCTAGTACCAAAATGGGAGGGTACGAGCAGTACTTC
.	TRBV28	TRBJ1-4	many	CASSSRNAEKLFF	TGTGCCAGCAGCTCCCGGAACGCTGAAAAACTGTTTTTT
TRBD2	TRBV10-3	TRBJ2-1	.	CATGGGEQFF	TGTGCCACCGGGGGGGGAGAGCAGTTCTTC
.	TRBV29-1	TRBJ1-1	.	CSVGQLNTEAFF	TGCAGCGTTGGTCAGTTGAACACTGAAGCTTTCTTT